This passage covers 31 T cell receptor beta chains from one sample sequenced in a study of siplizumab effects on memory and regulatory T cells. Sequencing was performed with immunoSEQ multiplex PCR; in TCRdb, only in-frame clones are kept and a portion is missing. The sample gives 55,000 to 80,000 clones, 79% of which show up once; about 0.41% is in the top ten. The specimen was memory CD4+ T cells sorted from blood. These receptors all come from a human donor in good health.

V is TRBV19 and J is TRBJ1-1, with TRBD1 matching 7 bases. CDR3 length: 15 amino acids. CDR1 is LNHDA, CDR2 SQIVND, per germline (reference sequence). V was clipped by 4 bases and J by 1 base; unmatched bases: 6. Here the CDR3 reads CASSTATGANTEAFF. The CDR3 coding sequence is TGTGCCAGTAGTACAGCAACAGGGGCGAACACTGAAGCTTTCTTT.

V usage is TRBV7-9 and J usage is TRBJ2-2, with D perhaps TRBD1 (5 bases). The germline gives CDR1 SEHNR, CDR2 FQNEAQ (reference sequence). The CDR3 loop spans 16 amino acids. V was trimmed by 5 bases and J by 0 bases, leaving 13 bases between them. For the CDR3, the DNA is TGTGCCAGCAGCCGAGCCCAGGGCGCGAACACCGGGGAGCTGTTTTTT. This sequence encodes CASSRAQGANTGELFF. Variable domain in full (rest from reference TRBV7-9 and TRBJ2-2): DTGVSQNPRHKITKRGQNVTFRCDPISEHNRLYWYRQTLGQGPEFLTYFQNEAQLEKSRLLSDRFSAERPKGSFSTLEIQRTEQGDSAMYLCASSRAQGANTGELFFGEGSRLTVL.

The rearrangement links TRBV27 to TRBJ1-1; no definite D call. This CDR3 has 14 residues. Trimming shortened V by 9 bases and J by 1 base, and 15 bases separated the two germline ends. CDR1 is MNHEY, CDR2 SMNVEV, per germline (reference sequence). The chain's CDR3 is CASRDWTANTEAFF. CDR3 bases: TGTGCCAGTAGAGACTGGACGGCGAACACTGAAGCTTTCTTT.

This clone was seen only once. The V and J genes are TRBV5-1 and TRBJ2-6; TRBD1 agrees at 7 bases. After removal of 4 bases from V and 1 base from J, the junction contained 8 bases not matched to a gene. From germline, CDR1 is SGHRS and CDR2 YFSETQ. The length of the CDR3 is 17 residues. For the CDR3, the DNA is TGCGCCAGCAGCGCCGAACAGGGGTCATCTGGGGCCAACGTCCTGACTTTC. This encodes CASSAEQGSSGANVLTF.

The chain combines TRBV27 with TRBJ2-7; D remains unclear. From germline, CDR1 is MNHEY and CDR2 SMNVEV (reference sequence). V was pared by 3 bases and J by 0 bases, with 6 bases between. The CDR3 runs 13 residues. The CDR3 region has the DNA TGTGCCAGCAGTTTGAGCCGCTCCTACGAGCAGTACTTC. Protein: CASSLSRSYEQYF.

This clone was detected once. The gene calls are TRBV11-2 and TRBJ2-3, with 8 bases matching TRBD1. Unmatched junction bases numbered 6, after V lost 4 bases and J lost 6 bases. Germline V lookup: CDR1 SGHAT, CDR2 FQNNGV. This CDR3 comprises 14 residues. This CDR3 reads CASSSQGAGDTQYF. CDR3 sequence (DNA): TGTGCCAGCAGCTCTCAGGGGGCAGGGGATACGCAGTATTTT.

The chain joins TRBV6-1 to TRBJ1-2; 8 bases are shared with TRBD1. CDR1 is MNHNS, CDR2 SASEGT, per germline. Germline trimming cut 4 bases from V and 7 bases from J; bases unmatched to any gene: 17. The CDR3 has 17 amino acids. For the CDR3, the DNA is TGTGCCAGCAGTGGGACTGGGACAGGCGTCGGTAAGGGTGGCTACACCTTC. Translation: CASSGTGTGVGKGGYTF.

This clone was counted only a few times. This chain uses TRBV6-1 with TRBJ1-1; D call uncertain. This CDR3 contains 14 residues. Trimming cost V 2 bases and J 1 base, with 8 bases left between them. Germline V gene lookup returns CDR1 MNHNS and CDR2 SASEGT. This CDR3 reads CASSERVPNTEAFF. In nucleotides, the CDR3 is TGTGCCAGCAGTGAAAGGGTACCGAACACTGAAGCTTTCTTT.

This clone was recorded only once. V and J are TRBV18 and TRBJ2-3; the D is unclear. CDR1 is KGHSH and CDR2 is LQKENI in the germline V gene. V was cut by 2 bases and J by 6 bases, with 3 bases left in between. The CDR3 sequence is 11 residues long. CDR3 amino acids: CASSPADTQYF. DNA for the CDR3: TGTGCCAGCTCACCAGCCGATACGCAGTATTTT.

The chain employs TRBV19 and TRBJ1-5, with TRBD1 as a possible D gene (6 bases). Germline CDR1 reads LNHDA; CDR2 reads SQIVND (reference sequence). The germline V and J ends were trimmed by 8 bases and 5 bases, with 10 bases remaining between them. The CDR3 has 12 amino acids. In DNA, the CDR3 is TGTGCCAGTTCGGCAGGGGATCAGCCCCAGCATTTT. It yields the protein CASSAGDQPQHF.

The J gene is TRBJ1-1, the V gene TRBV9; 10 bases map to TRBD1. After removal of 3 bases from V and 5 bases from J, the junction contained 10 bases not matched to a gene. In germline, CDR1 is SGDLS, CDR2 YYNGEE. The CDR3 has 16 residues. The CDR3 spells CASSAAGTGVYTEAFF. The CDR3 bases are TGTGCCAGCAGCGCAGCCGGGACAGGGGTTTATACTGAAGCTTTCTTT.

The V and J genes are TRBV2 and TRBJ2-7; D remains ambiguous. Germline values: CDR1 SNHLY, CDR2 FYNNEI. V lost 5 bases, J lost 4 bases, and 12 bases lay in between. The CDR3 is 13 amino acids. The CDR3 nucleotides read TGTGCCAGCAGTTCGACGTACAAGTACGAGCAGTACTTC. Translated, it gives CASSSTYKYEQYF.

The table lists this clone with a few counts. The J gene is TRBJ1-5, the V gene TRBV5-6; D possibly corresponds to TRBD1 (6 bases). Trimming left V 1 base short and J 7 bases short, with 15 bases between. The CDR3 is 15 residues long. Germline lookup yields CDR1 SGHDT and CDR2 YYEEEE. The DNA for the CDR3 is TGTGCCAGCAGCTTGTATGGGGGGGCAGGACAGCCCCAGCATTTT. It encodes CASSLYGGAGQPQHF.

The chain uses TRBV29-1 and TRBJ1-3; D call uncertain. Germline CDR1 is SQVTM and CDR2 is ANQGSEA. CDR3 length equals 13 residues. V was shortened by 7 bases and J by 4 bases, with 14 bases between the two germline ends. The CDR3 nucleotides are TGCAGCGCCCGAGTGGCCAGGGGAAACACCATATATTTT. Residues: CSARVARGNTIYF. Complete variable domain (other parts from reference TRBV29-1 and TRBJ1-3): SAVISQKPSRDICQRGTSLTIQCQVDSQVTMMFWYRQQPGQSLTLIATANQGSEATYESGFVIDKFPISRPNLTFSTLTVSNMSPEDSSIYLCSARVARGNTIYFGEGSWLTVV.

V gene TRBV2 combines with J gene TRBJ2-3; 8 bases agree with TRBD2. Germline CDR1 is SNHLY and CDR2 is FYNNEI. V shed 6 bases and J 0 bases; nucleotides not matched to a gene: 5. The CDR3 contains 15 residues. In nucleotides, the CDR3 is TGTGCCAGCAGCCGGGAGGGGGTTAGCACAGATACGCAGTATTTT. It codes for CASSREGVSTDTQYF.

The chain carries TRBV29-1 and TRBJ1-2; D unclear. This CDR3 is 18 amino acids long. Germline assignment: CDR1 SQVTM and CDR2 ANQGSEA. The V end was cut by 4 bases, the J end by 1 base, with 25 bases between. The CDR3 sequence is CSVGFFYSPHNLNYGYTF. The CDR3 bases are TGCAGCGTTGGTTTTTTCTATTCGCCGCACAACCTTAACTATGGCTACACCTTC.

This clone was observed a single time. The genes are TRBV7-9 and TRBJ2-3, with no clear D. This CDR3 is 11 amino acids long. Germline-derived CDR1 and CDR2 are SEHNR and FQNEAQ (reference sequence). Trimming took off 2 bases at V and 7 bases at J, with 4 bases between the two ends. CDR3 sequence: CASSLSNTQYF. The CDR3 DNA is TGTGCCAGCAGCTTATCAAATACGCAGTATTTT.

This clone came up a few times. This chain joins TRBV5-6 and TRBJ2-7; D might be TRBD1 (6 bases). Germline CDR1 SGHDT, CDR2 YYEEEE. The V gene lost 4 bases and the J gene lost 0 bases, with 17 bases spanning the gap. CDR3 length: 16 amino acids. For the CDR3, the DNA is TGTGCCAGCAGCGAGCGAGGACAGTCAATCTCCTACGAGCAGTACTTC. It specifies CASSERGQSISYEQYF. The full variable domain, completed using reference TRBV5-6 and TRBJ2-7, is DAGVTQSPTHLIKTRGQQVTLRCSPKSGHDTVSWYQQALGQGPQFIFQYYEEEERQRGNFPDRFSGHQFPNYSSELNVNALLLGDSALYLCASSERGQSISYEQYFGPGTRLTVT.

This rearrangement joins TRBV7-2 to TRBJ1-1; D gene ambiguous. CDR3 length: 12 amino acids. Germline loops: CDR1 SGHTA, CDR2 FQGNSA. Trimming cost V 2 bases and J 6 bases, with 7 bases left between them. The CDR3 sequence: CASSLRGAEAFF. The CDR3 nucleotides are TGTGCCAGCAGCTTACGTGGGGCTGAAGCTTTCTTT.

This clone came up once. The rearrangement joins TRBV7-2 to TRBJ2-5; D unresolved. CDR1 and CDR2 from the germline V gene are SGHTA and FQGNSA. The V gene lost 3 bases and the J gene lost 4 bases, with 6 bases spanning the gap. This CDR3 is built from 12 residues. DNA of the CDR3: TGTGCCAGCAGCTTTCAGAGAGAGACCCAGTACTTC. This encodes CASSFQRETQYF.

This chain connects TRBV2 to TRBJ2-3; D call uncertain. CDR3 length equals 11 residues. Deletions cut 6 bases from V and 4 bases from J, with 5 bases between. Germline V CDR1 and CDR2: SNHLY, FYNNEI. In DNA form, the CDR3 reads TGTGCCAGCAGCCCCGCAGATACGCAGTATTTT. It codes for CASSPADTQYF.

Only one count was recorded for this clone. The V call is TRBV6-4, the J call TRBJ1-5; 7 bases map to TRBD1. The CDR3 length is 17 residues. After removal of 6 bases from V and 1 base from J, the junction contained 12 bases not matched to a gene. The germline V gene encodes CDR1 MRHNA and CDR2 SNTAGT. The CDR3 loop is CASSATNRGGSNQPQHF. The DNA of the CDR3 is TGTGCCAGCAGCGCCACTAACAGGGGAGGAAGCAATCAGCCCCAGCATTTT.

CDR3 amino acids: CASSLRASGGTGTQYF. The CDR3 DNA is TGTGCCAGCAGTTTACGGGCTAGCGGGGGGACGGGTACGCAGTATTTT. The rearrangement joins TRBV27 to TRBJ2-3; 11 bases fit TRBD2. V lost 2 bases, J lost 8 bases, and 9 bases stayed unmatched. Looked up from germline, CDR1 is MNHEY and CDR2 is SMNVEV (reference sequence). The CDR3 totals 16 residues.

The V call is TRBV19, the J call TRBJ2-5; D ambiguous. The closer fit of TRBJ2-7 to the DNA end suggests the J call may be wrong. Germline loops: CDR1 LNHDA, CDR2 SQIVND (reference sequence). The CDR3 is 13 amino acids. CDR3 coding DNA: TGTGCCAGCAATTCCGGGCTAACCTACGAGCAGTACTTC. It yields the protein CASNSGLTYEQYF.

The chain combines TRBV6-6 with TRBJ2-5; 7 bases agree with TRBD1. CDR3 size: 15 residues. Per germline, CDR1 MNHNY and CDR2 SVGAGI (reference sequence). The V and J ends lost 6 bases and 1 base, in that order; junction bases with no gene match: 8. The CDR3 DNA follows: TGTGCCAGCAGACGACAGGGAAGGGGCCAAGAGACCCAGTACTTC. Translated, it gives CASRRQGRGQETQYF.

V gene TRBV18 combines with J gene TRBJ1-2, with 9 bases fitting TRBD1. Losses at the gene ends were 0 bases for V and 5 bases for J; bases not matched to a gene: 19. The CDR3 runs to 20 residues. Germline V gives CDR1 KGHSH, CDR2 LQKENI. CDR3 residues: CASSPPPSGSTGGIRYGYTF. The CDR3 DNA follows: TGTGCCAGCTCACCACCCCCGTCTGGCTCGACAGGGGGTATACGGTATGGCTACACCTTC.

V is TRBV29-1 and J is TRBJ1-1, with a possible D match to TRBD1 (5 bases). In germline, CDR1 is SQVTM, CDR2 ANQGSEA. This CDR3 comprises 13 residues. Trimming pared 3 bases from V and 4 bases from J, leaving 12 bases between. This CDR3 reads CSVDSRGGTEAFF. CDR3 bases: TGCAGCGTTGACTCCCGGGGGGGCACTGAAGCTTTCTTT.

The chain links TRBV6-5 to TRBJ2-2, with D possibly being TRBD2 (5 bases). Deletions cut 5 bases from V and 13 bases from J, with 14 bases between. CDR1 and CDR2 (germline): MNHEY, SVGAGI. This CDR3 contains 12 residues. The CDR3 protein is CASSEAASALFF. The CDR3 nucleotides read TGTGCCAGCAGTGAAGCGGCATCGGCGCTGTTTTTT.

The rearrangement links TRBV5-1 to TRBJ2-5; 7 bases are a match to TRBD2. V trimming: 5 bases; J trimming: 5 bases; junction bases outside the gene matches: 15. The germline gives CDR1 SGHRS, CDR2 YFSETQ. The CDR3 is 16 amino acids. CDR3 region: CASSTGTSGAGETQYF. The DNA for the CDR3 is TGCGCCAGCAGTACGGGGACCAGCGGGGCAGGGGAGACCCAGTACTTC.

The chain employs TRBV19 and TRBJ1-2, with 8 bases aligning to TRBD1. CDR3 length: 14 amino acids. CDR1 and CDR2 (germline): LNHDA, SQIVND (reference sequence). The V gene end was trimmed by 8 bases and the J gene end by 2 bases; junction bases not matched to a gene: 7. The CDR3, as DNA: TGTGCCAGTGGAAGGACAGGGACCAACTATGGCTACACCTTC. It encodes CASGRTGTNYGYTF.

The chain links TRBV5-8 to TRBJ2-7; D possibly corresponds to TRBD1 (6 bases). V lost 6 bases and J lost 2, with 15 bases in between. Germline CDR1 and CDR2: SGHTS and YDEGEE. The CDR3 runs 14 residues. CDR3 sequence reads: CASTRTGTPYEQYF. The CDR3, as DNA: TGTGCCAGCACCAGAACAGGGACCCCCTACGAGCAGTACTTC.